The 4 T cell receptor beta chains in this list originate from one sample, sequenced in a study of shared clonotypes between healthy human individuals. Sequencing used immunoSEQ multiplex PCR; TCRdb keeps in-frame clones, though not all of them. Here the sample spans over a million clones, approximately 80% being singletons. Sequenced input: memory CD4+ T cells from PBMCs. Stated subset: CD45RA-negative fraction. The receptors were sampled from a man younger than 30 in good health. Some clones in this sample may be carry-over from other donors' samples.

This rearrangement joins TRBV5-1 to TRBJ1-4; 11 bases are a match to TRBD1. Per germline, CDR1 SGHRS and CDR2 YFSETQ. V trimming: 0 bases; J trimming: 8 bases; junction bases outside the gene matches: 3. CDR3 length equals 15 residues. CDR3 nucleotide sequence: TGCGCCAGCAGCTTGGAGGGACAGGGGGAGGAAAAACTGTTTTTT. It yields the protein CASSLEGQGEEKLFF.

The rearrangement links TRBV19 to TRBJ1-3, with 10 nucleotides matching TRBD1. This CDR3 is 15 amino acids long. CDR1 and CDR2 from the germline V gene are LNHDA and SQIVND (reference sequence). The J segment lost 2 bases and the V segment lost 3 bases, leaving 1 base of the junction unmatched. Here the CDR3 reads CASSMDRGTGNTIYF. The CDR3 nucleotides are TGTGCCAGTAGTATGGACAGGGGGACTGGAAACACCATATATTTT.

To note about this clone: The CDR3 carries no conserved terminal phenylalanine or tryptophan, so it likely arises from a read error. The DNA is left out, because the CDR3 cannot be placed on it with certainty; the CDR3 is given as TCRdb lists it. This chain joins TRBV28 and TRBJ1-2; the table's D call TRBD1 went unverified against the DNA. Per the germline V gene, CDR1 is MDHEN and CDR2 is SYDVKM. Termini included, the CDR3 measures 14 amino acids. CDR3 amino acids: CASSPTGTGRKGDV.

The CDR3 protein is CASSRGTGDEQFF. The DNA for the CDR3 is TGTGCCAGCAGCAGGGGGACAGGCGATGAGCAGTTCTTC. The genes are TRBV7-2 and TRBJ2-1, with 8 bases matching TRBD1. V lost 5 bases, J lost 8 bases, and 5 bases stayed unmatched. Per germline, CDR1 SGHTA and CDR2 FQGNSA. This CDR3 spans 13 amino acids. The whole variable domain, remainder taken from reference TRBV7-2 and TRBJ2-1, is GAGVSQSPSNKVTEKGKDVELRCDPISGHTALYWYRQSLGQGLEFLIYFQGNSAPDKSGLPSDRFSAERTGGSVSTLTIQRTQQEDSAVYLCASSRGTGDEQFFGPGTRLTVL.